These 21 T cell receptor beta chains were sequenced from one sample in a study of PD-1 blockade in classical Hodgkin lymphoma. The table came from immunoSEQ multiplex PCR; TCRdb's copy has only in-frame clones and leaves some out. The data show about 96,000 clones, 85% to 95% seen once. As for time point: cycle 4 day 1 (C4D1), after more than five weeks of nivolumab. Exposure to brentuximab vedotin varied, and each patient had relapsed following autologous stem cell transplantation. Source: peripheral blood mononuclear cells (PBMCs), taken before the fourth cycle of nivolumab. The receptors come from a human donor with classical Hodgkin lymphoma.

The chain links TRBV12-5 to TRBJ1-2, with no clear D. The CDR3 totals 13 residues. Trimming took 1 base from V and 8 from J, leaving 11 bases between them. CDR1 and CDR2 (germline): LGHNT, FRNRAP. In DNA form, the CDR3 reads TGTGCTAGTGGTTTGGAAGGGCCGGGAGGCTACACCTTC. It encodes CASGLEGPGGYTF.

The genes are TRBV5-1 and TRBJ2-1; 7 nucleotides align to TRBD1. Germline V gene data show CDR1 as SGHRS and CDR2 as YFSETQ. The trim removed 4 bases at V and 5 bases at J, leaving 3 bases unmatched. This CDR3 region has 13 residues. The CDR3 spells CASSRQGNNEQFF. The CDR3 region has the DNA TGCGCCAGCAGCCGACAGGGAAACAATGAGCAGTTCTTC.

This clone was detected only once. The V and J genes are TRBV29-1 and TRBJ2-3, with 7 bases aligning to TRBD1. This CDR3 is built from 10 residues. The ends lost 7 bases at V and 9 bases at J; junction bases unmatched: 4. Germline V gene sequence: CDR1 SQVTM, CDR2 ANQGSEA. CDR3 in amino acids: CSGGQTTQYF. CDR3 DNA: TGCAGCGGGGGACAGACGACGCAGTATTTT.

This rearrangement joins TRBV28 to TRBJ2-3; D is undetermined. The CDR3 has 16 residues. In germline, CDR1 is MDHEN, CDR2 SYDVKM. V was pared by 5 bases and J by 1 base, with 16 bases between. CDR3 amino acids: CASSISRVEGTDTQYF. CDR3 DNA: TGTGCCAGCAGTATCTCAAGGGTTGAGGGCACAGATACGCAGTATTTT. Looking up the rest from reference TRBV28 and TRBJ2-3 gives the full variable domain: DVKVTQSSRYLVKRTGEKVFLECVQDMDHENMFWYRQDPGLGLRLIYFSYDVKMKEKGDIPEGYSVSREKKERFSLILESASTNQTSMYLCASSISRVEGTDTQYFGPGTRLTVL.

The chain carries TRBV30 and TRBJ2-5; maybe TRBD1 (6 bases). The ends were cut back, 3 bases at V and 5 bases at J, with 13 bases in the middle. The CDR3 is 13 residues long. Germline CDR1 reads GTSNPN; CDR2 reads SVGIG (reference sequence). The CDR3: CAWSEGVGETQYF. In DNA, the CDR3 is TGTGCCTGGAGCGAGGGGGTCGGGGAGACCCAGTACTTC. The variable domain in full, completed from reference TRBV30 and TRBJ2-5, reads SQTIHQWPATLVQPVGSPLSLECTVEGTSNPNLYWYRQAAGRGLQLLFYSVGIGQISSEVPQNLSASRPQDRQFILSSKKLLLSDSGFYLCAWSEGVGETQYFGPGTRLLVL.

This clone showed up just a few times. CDR3 loop: CAWSVLYAQRNTEAFF. For the CDR3, the DNA is TGTGCCTGGAGTGTACTTTATGCCCAAAGGAACACTGAAGCTTTCTTT. This sequence joins TRBV30 and TRBJ1-1; D call uncertain. V was cut by 0 bases and J by 1 base, with 15 bases left in between. Germline values: CDR1 GTSNPN, CDR2 SVGIG (reference sequence). The CDR3 has 16 residues.

The chain is built from TRBV27 and TRBJ2-7; 12 nucleotides match TRBD1. Losses at the gene ends were 7 bases for V and 4 bases for J; bases not matched to a gene: 5. Germline V gene lookup returns CDR1 MNHEY and CDR2 SMNVEV (reference sequence). CDR3 length: 14 amino acids. The CDR3 spells CASTGTGGSYEQYF. In DNA, the CDR3 is TGTGCCAGCACCGGGACAGGGGGCTCTTACGAGCAGTACTTC.

V and J are TRBV11-2 and TRBJ1-4, with D perhaps TRBD1 (6 bases). The CDR3 is 15 amino acids. The V gene lost 6 bases and the J gene lost 7 bases, with 18 bases spanning the gap. Germline values: CDR1 SGHAT, CDR2 FQNNGV. The CDR3 DNA is TGTGCCAGCAGGCCCGGGGGCGGTCGAGTTGAAAAACTGTTTTTT. Residues: CASRPGGGRVEKLFF.

The chain links TRBV2 to TRBJ2-6; tentatively, D is TRBD1 or TRBD2 (5 bases each). The CDR3 length is 16 residues. V was cut by 6 bases and J by 9 bases, with 21 bases left in between. Germline CDR1 is SNHLY and CDR2 is FYNNEI. CDR3 amino acids: CASSPEVWGPDNVLTF. The CDR3, as DNA: TGTGCCAGCAGCCCCGAAGTCTGGGGACCCGACAACGTCCTGACTTTC. The variable domain in full, with the rest retrieved from reference TRBV2 and TRBJ2-6, is EPEVTQTPSHQVTQMGQEVILRCVPISNHLYFYWYRQILGQKVEFLVSFYNNEISEKSEIFDDQFSVERPDGSNFTLKIRSTKLEDSAMYFCASSPEVWGPDNVLTFGAGSRLTVL.

Details on this clone: The junction differs from germline at one of its ends, possibly a read error. J is TRBJ1-2 and V is TRBV5-1, with 7 bases that match TRBD1. This CDR3 is 16 amino acids long. Germline values: CDR1 SGHRS, CDR2 YFSETQ. The CDR3: CANSSDPGQSTYGYTF. CDR3 sequence (DNA): TGCGCCAACAGCTCCGATCCGGGACAGAGTACCTATGGCTACACCTTC.

CDR3 nucleotide sequence: TGTGCCAGCAGCTTAGGCAACTCCTACGAGCAGTACTTC. This gives the protein CASSLGNSYEQYF. V is TRBV5-4 and J is TRBJ2-7; D unclear. The germline V gene encodes CDR1 SGHNT and CDR2 YYREEE (reference sequence). The CDR3 consists of 13 residues. Deletions cut 2 bases from V and 0 bases from J, with 6 bases between.

The chain recombines TRBV9 with TRBJ2-1; 7 nucleotides align to TRBD2. Germline V gene sequence: CDR1 SGDLS, CDR2 YYNGEE. The junction had 4 bases not matched to a gene; V was cut back by 2 bases and J by 2 bases. The CDR3 consists of 15 residues. Here the CDR3 DNA reads TGTGCCAGCAGCGTCGAGCGGGATCCCTACAATGAGCAGTTCTTC. Its translation: CASSVERDPYNEQFF. The entire variable domain, with the rest obtained from reference TRBV9 and TRBJ2-1, is as follows: DSGVTQTPKHLITATGQRVTLRCSPRSGDLSVYWYQQSLDQGLQFLIQYYNGEERAKGNILERFSAQQFPDLHSELNLSSLELGDSALYFCASSVERDPYNEQFFGPGTRLTVL.

The V and J genes are TRBV7-9 and TRBJ2-7, with TRBD2 matching over 9 bases. The germline V gene encodes CDR1 SEHNR and CDR2 FQNEAQ (reference sequence). The V and J ends lost 6 bases and 3 bases, in that order; junction bases with no gene match: 6. CDR3 length equals 14 residues. CDR3 DNA sequence: TGTGCCAGCAGTCCTGGAGCGGGAGGCTACGAGCAGTACTTC. It yields the protein CASSPGAGGYEQYF. The full variable domain, with the rest looked up from reference TRBV7-9 and TRBJ2-7, is DTGVSQNPRHKITKRGQNVTFRCDPISEHNRLYWYRQTLGQGPEFLTYFQNEAQLEKSRLLSDRFSAERPKGSFSTLEIQRTEQGDSAMYLCASSPGAGGYEQYFGPGTRLTVT.

The rearrangement links TRBV7-6 to TRBJ2-7; 8 bases are a match to TRBD1. Germline CDR1 and CDR2: SGHVS and FNYEAQ. V trimming: 5 bases; J trimming: 4 bases; junction bases outside the gene matches: 10. The CDR3 spans 15 residues. The CDR3 is CASSPRTGPKYEQYF. The CDR3 DNA reads as TGTGCCAGCAGCCCTCGGACAGGGCCCAAATACGAGCAGTACTTC.

The V gene is TRBV27, the J gene TRBJ1-5; no reliable D call. CDR1 and CDR2 from the germline V gene are MNHEY and SMNVEV (reference sequence). V dropped 6 bases and J dropped 2 bases, with 5 bases sitting between them. The CDR3 loop spans 12 amino acids. CDR3 in amino acids: CASRHGNQPQHF. DNA for the CDR3: TGTGCCAGCAGACACGGCAATCAGCCCCAGCATTTT.

The rearrangement joins TRBV25-1 to TRBJ2-5; D is undetermined. V was shortened by 1 base and J by 1 base, with 4 bases between the two germline ends. Germline CDR1 MGHDK, CDR2 SYGVNS. CDR3 length equals 13 residues. The CDR3 here is CASSESPQETQYF. As DNA, the CDR3 is TGTGCCAGCAGTGAATCCCCCCAAGAGACCCAGTACTTC.

V gene TRBV9 combines with J gene TRBJ1-5; tentatively, D is TRBD1 (6 bases). The CDR3 is made up of 15 amino acids. Germline V gives CDR1 SGDLS, CDR2 YYNGEE. The ends were cut back, 3 bases at V and 0 bases at J, with 10 bases in the middle. Here the CDR3 reads CASSAGGASNQPQHF. The CDR3 nucleotides are TGTGCCAGCAGCGCCGGGGGGGCTAGCAATCAGCCCCAGCATTTT. The full variable domain, its missing parts supplied by reference TRBV9 and TRBJ1-5, is DSGVTQTPKHLITATGQRVTLRCSPRSGDLSVYWYQQSLDQGLQFLIQYYNGEERAKGNILERFSAQQFPDLHSELNLSSLELGDSALYFCASSAGGASNQPQHFGDGTRLSIL.

The V call is TRBV5-1, the J call TRBJ1-2, with 7 positions matching TRBD1. The germline gives CDR1 SGHRS, CDR2 YFSETQ. There are 13 residues in the CDR3. J gave up 6 bases and V 5 bases, and 7 bases lay outside the gene matches. CDR3 loop: CASRGDSGHGYTF. The CDR3 nucleotides are TGCGCCAGCAGAGGGGACAGCGGACATGGCTACACCTTC.

The genes are TRBV5-1 and TRBJ2-6; tentatively, D is TRBD1 (6 bases). The CDR3 covers 17 residues. Trimming left V 0 bases short and J 0 bases short, with 10 bases between. CDR1 is SGHRS, CDR2 YFSETQ, per germline. The CDR3: CASSLADSLSGANVLTF. CDR3 sequence (DNA): TGCGCCAGCAGCTTGGCGGACAGCCTCTCTGGGGCCAACGTCCTGACTTTC.

The chain employs TRBV11-2 and TRBJ2-3, with D tentatively TRBD2 (6 bases). Trimming removed 0 bases at V and 0 bases at J, with 16 bases between. The CDR3 consists of 18 residues. Per germline, CDR1 SGHAT and CDR2 FQNNGV. The CDR3 protein is CASSLDQAGTFSTDTQYF. DNA of the CDR3: TGTGCCAGCAGCTTAGACCAAGCCGGGACTTTTAGCACAGATACGCAGTATTTT.

The chain combines TRBV28 with TRBJ1-1, with 7 bases lining up with TRBD1. V lost 5 bases, J lost 0 bases, and 15 bases stayed unmatched. From germline, CDR1 is MDHEN and CDR2 SYDVKM. CDR3 length equals 18 residues. CDR3 amino acids: CASSKGTVAERMNTEAFF. CDR3 coding DNA: TGTGCCAGCAGTAAAGGGACAGTCGCCGAGCGTATGAACACTGAAGCTTTCTTT. Together with reference TRBV28 and TRBJ1-1, the CDR3 gives the full variable domain: DVKVTQSSRYLVKRTGEKVFLECVQDMDHENMFWYRQDPGLGLRLIYFSYDVKMKEKGDIPEGYSVSREKKERFSLILESASTNQTSMYLCASSKGTVAERMNTEAFFGQGTRLTVV.